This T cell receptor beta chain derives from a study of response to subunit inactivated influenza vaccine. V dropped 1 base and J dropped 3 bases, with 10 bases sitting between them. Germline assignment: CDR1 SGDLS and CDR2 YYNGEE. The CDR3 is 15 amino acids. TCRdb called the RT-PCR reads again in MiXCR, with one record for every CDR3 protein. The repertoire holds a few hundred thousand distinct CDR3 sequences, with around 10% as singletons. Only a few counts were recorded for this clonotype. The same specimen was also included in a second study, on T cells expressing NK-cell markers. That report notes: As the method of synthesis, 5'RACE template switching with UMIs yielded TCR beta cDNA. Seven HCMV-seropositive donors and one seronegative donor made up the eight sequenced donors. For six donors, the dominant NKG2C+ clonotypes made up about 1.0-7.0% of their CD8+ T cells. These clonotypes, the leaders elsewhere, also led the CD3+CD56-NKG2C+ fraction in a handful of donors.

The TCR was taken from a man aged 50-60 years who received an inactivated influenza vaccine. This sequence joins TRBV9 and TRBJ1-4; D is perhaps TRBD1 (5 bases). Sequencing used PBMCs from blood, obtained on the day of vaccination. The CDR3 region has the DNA TGTGCCAGCAGCGTATCAGGGTGGGCTAATGAAAAACTGTTTTTT. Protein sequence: CASSVSGWANEKLFF.